Presented here are 6 T cell receptor beta chains from one specimen sequenced in a study of blood T cell repertoires in COVID-19. This table comes from immunoSEQ multiplex PCR, and its TCRdb copy is limited to in-frame clones, with some not included. The data contain some 170,000 clones, about 80% of them seen just once; the ten biggest clones take up more than 7.5%. Sequences were obtained from peripheral blood. The receptors come from a woman aged 70-85 years with acute or convalescent COVID-19.

This clone appeared a few times. The V call is TRBV6-6, the J call TRBJ1-6; the D gene is possibly TRBD1 (5 bases). The V end lost 5 bases, the J end lost 8 bases, and 22 bases lay between the germline ends. Per the germline V gene, CDR1 is MNHNY and CDR2 is SVGAGI (reference sequence). The CDR3 consists of 17 residues. The CDR3 loop reads CASSRRTGSWGDSPLHF. The DNA for the CDR3 is TGTGCCAGCAGTCGACGGACGGGTAGTTGGGGGGATTCACCCCTCCACTTT.

CDR3 sequence: CASSMDRRREKLFF. CDR3 in DNA: TGTGCCAGCAGCATGGACAGGCGGCGTGAAAAACTGTTTTTT. This chain links TRBV5-4 with TRBJ1-4; 7 positions match TRBD1. Germline V gene sequence: CDR1 SGHNT, CDR2 YYREEE (reference sequence). The CDR3 has 14 amino acids. V trimming: 4 bases; J trimming: 7 bases; junction bases outside the gene matches: 7.

This rearrangement joins TRBV20-1 to TRBJ2-7; 7 nucleotides line up with TRBD2. Trimming removed 3 bases from V and 4 bases from J; junction bases left unmatched: 12. The CDR3 covers 15 residues. Per germline, CDR1 DFQATT and CDR2 SNEGSKA (reference sequence). The CDR3 loop reads CSASLRLAPLYEQYF. The CDR3 region has the DNA TGCAGTGCTAGTCTCCGACTAGCTCCTTTGTACGAGCAGTACTTC.

In this sample, this clone turned up once. The chain links TRBV7-2 to TRBJ2-1; D gene ambiguous. CDR3 length: 16 amino acids. The V end was cut by 0 bases, the J end by 10 bases, with 19 bases between. CDR1 is SGHTA, CDR2 FQGNSA, per germline. This CDR3 is CASSLAYGKPLGEQFF. The CDR3, as DNA: TGTGCCAGCAGCTTAGCGTACGGAAAACCCTTGGGCGAGCAGTTCTTC.

V gene TRBV4-3 combines with J gene TRBJ2-3; the match to TRBD2 covers 10 bases. Germline V lookup: CDR1 LGHNA, CDR2 YSLEER. V was pared by 0 bases and J by 0 bases, with 9 bases of the junction left unmatched. CDR3 length equals 19 residues. The CDR3 here is CASSQELAGEYRSTDTQYF. DNA of the CDR3: TGCGCCAGCAGCCAAGAGCTAGCGGGGGAGTACCGTAGCACAGATACGCAGTATTTT.

With regard to this clone: Sequence at one end of the junction differs from germline and may be a read error. V is TRBV2 and J is TRBJ1-1; no clear D. The CDR3 sequence is 14 residues long. The germline V gene has CDR1 SNHLY and CDR2 FYNNEI. CDR3 DNA: TGTGCCAGCACGGCAGGTCAGCAGTCCCACCCCCGCAACTTT. It yields the protein CASTAGQQSHPRNF. Together with reference TRBV2 and TRBJ1-1, the CDR3 gives the full variable domain: EPEVTQTPSHQVTQMGQEVILRCVPISNHLYFYWYRQILGQKVEFLVSFYNNEISEKSEIFDDQFSVERPDGSNFTLKIRSTKLEDSAMYFCASTAGQQSHPRNFGQGTRLTVV.